Here is one T cell receptor (beta chain) with its context. The sample holds a few counts of this clonotype. Its antigen remains undetermined. Base qualities are not provided; no much larger clone lies one nucleotide away. The source of the sample is a study of blood T cells in healthy people across ages (dated by TCRdb to about 2015). Describing the broader study: Template switching captured roughly one uniquely barcoded TCR beta cDNA molecule per two T cells in model experiments. Two additional independent replicas of 1 million unique cDNA reads from the same blood draw were analyzed for two donors (one aged 18 to 29 and one aged 80 or older). The study measured age-related changes in TCR beta repertoire diversity using deep sequencing normalized with unique cDNA molecular identifiers. Donors were grouped into four age groups: young (average approximately 16 years), middle-aged (about 38), aged (about 60) and long-lived (approximately 78).

According to the germline V gene, CDR1 reads LGHNA and CDR2 reads YNFKEQ. Reading from cysteine to phenylalanine, the CDR3 counts 15 amino acids. Only CDR3 DNA is held: 45 bases, read in frame from base 1. Deletion took 0 bases off V and 0 bases off J, with a span of 9 bases between the germline ends. The donors were 40 or so Caucasian individuals from Russia, aged about 6 to 100 years, who were systemically healthy. Each donor gave 8 to 10 milliliters of peripheral blood, collected into EDTA-treated Vacutainer tubes. PBMCs were isolated by Ficoll-Paque density-gradient centrifugation, with at least 6 million obtained per sample. Trizol reagent was used to extract total RNA from the PBMCs, yielding at least 6 micrograms per sample. The percentages of naive CD45RAhigh/CD27high T cells were determined by flow cytometry on a PBMC aliquot from every donor. Study-wide conclusions, independent of this receptor: The long-lived group showed more naive CD4+ T cells, fewer expanded clones and increased TCR diversity than the aged group, suggesting age selection. There was a strong correlation between observed TCR beta diversity and the percentage of naive T cells measured by flow cytometry. Observed TCR beta diversity per million T cells fell roughly linearly with age, and a significant reduction was already apparent by age about 43. Because profiling used bulk unsorted PBMCs, naive and antigen-experienced compartments could not be compared conclusively. Total diversity estimates from one million sequenced T cells were considered lower bounds and underestimates. Because the CMV infection status of the donors was unknown, age-related changes in expanded clonotypes may potentially have been confounded.

Library generation was performed with 5' RACE. Sequenced using an Illumina HiSeq 2500. The second PCR ran for roughly 7 to 11 cycles and used a J-beta primer mix along with a sample-barcoded 5' primer. A unique molecular identifier was introduced onto each TCR beta cDNA molecule by a template-switch 5' adaptor carrying 12 random nucleotides. Each sample yielded at least 2.5 million CDR3-containing paired-end reads. All of the RNA was converted into first-strand cDNA using the Mint cDNA synthesis kit, with a TRBC-specific oligonucleotide serving as the primer. Following uracil-DNA glycosylase treatment, a first 18-cycle PCR with universal primers M1SS and BC2_uni_R was performed on all cDNA. Regarding the original processing steps: Normalization of each sample was performed by random selection of 1 million high-quality reads, each carrying a distinct molecular identifier. Reads with shared molecular identifiers were discarded instead of being binned into consensus sequences. MiTCR, run with a Q25 quality threshold and the strictest error-elimination algorithm, handled CDR3 identification, clonotype clustering and error correction. Lower-bound total TCR beta diversity was estimated with a nonparametric unseen species model using Euler transformation. Through fastp at Q25 and MiXCR, TCRdb rebuilt clones from the public reads, retaining in-frame beta chains. One record per CDR3 amino acid sequence lists the most common genes and DNA. The V and J calls follow TCRdb's processing rather than the paper's. The sample table shows about 500,000 distinct CDR3 sequences, and about 25% are seen once. Roughly 9.4% of the sample goes to the ten largest clones.

The same data also went into a second study, on T cells of mothers and their children. The second study's authors report: The donors were nine systemically healthy Caucasian individuals, made up of three mothers and their six children. cDNA synthesis used all of the extracted RNA, with 1.5 ug of RNA in each 15 ul reaction. Sample barcodes and 2-4 random nucleotides were added via the M1S primer in the second PCR. Over 9 million TCR beta CDR3 reads came from each mother, compared with about 3.2 million reads from each child. In both related and unrelated pairs, thymic selection shapes the output of TCR recombination in a similar way, with inherited differences having only a minor effect. Normalized repertoire overlap was always found to be slightly, but never significantly, higher in related mother-child pairs than in unrelated mother-child pairs. No persistent microchimeric T cell clones were found, with a detection sensitivity of approximately 95 clones per million clonotypes. Deep NGS was used in the study to compare the TCR beta repertoires of mothers and children and to look for features that separate related mother-child pairs from unrelated individuals. Mothers averaged roughly 36 +/- 4 years of age and children averaged 11 +/- 4 years. After adapter ligation was performed with NEBNext reagents, the libraries were sequenced on an Illumina HiSeq 2000 with 100+100 nt paired-end reads. Mother and child libraries were prepared a month apart and sequenced in separate runs to prevent cross-contamination. For each donor, somewhere between about 450,000 and 2,100,000 distinct TCR beta clonotypes were identified. Naive TCR beta clonotypes were estimated from low-frequency clonotypes matched to each donor's FACS-determined naive share, without sorting.

The chain uses TRBV4-2 and TRBJ2-7; the D segment cannot be called with confidence. The sample consisted of blood. The receptor comes from a boy between 10 and 17 years old in good health. The CDR3 has the sequence CASSQEGRFSYEQYF. DNA sequence: TGTGCCAGCAGCCAAGAAGGGCGATTCTCCTACGAGCAGTACTTC.